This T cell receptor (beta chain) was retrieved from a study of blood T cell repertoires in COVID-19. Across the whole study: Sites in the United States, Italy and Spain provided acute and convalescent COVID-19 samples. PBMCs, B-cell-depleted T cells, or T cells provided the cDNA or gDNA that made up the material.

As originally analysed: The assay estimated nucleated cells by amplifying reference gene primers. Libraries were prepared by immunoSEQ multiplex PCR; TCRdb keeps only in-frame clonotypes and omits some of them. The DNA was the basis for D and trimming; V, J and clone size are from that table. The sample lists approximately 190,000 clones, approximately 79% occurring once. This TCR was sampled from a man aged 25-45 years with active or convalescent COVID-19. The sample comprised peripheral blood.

CDR3 residues: CAWNLGQEEQYF. The CDR3 nucleotides read TGTGCCTGGAATCTCGGACAGGAAGAGCAGTACTTC. The chain has TRBV30 and TRBJ2-7, with TRBD1 matching over 7 bases. The CDR3 has 12 residues. The germline CDR1 and CDR2 sequences are GTSNPN and SVGIG (reference sequence). Trimming at V came to 4 bases and at J to 7 bases, leaving 7 bases not matched to a gene.